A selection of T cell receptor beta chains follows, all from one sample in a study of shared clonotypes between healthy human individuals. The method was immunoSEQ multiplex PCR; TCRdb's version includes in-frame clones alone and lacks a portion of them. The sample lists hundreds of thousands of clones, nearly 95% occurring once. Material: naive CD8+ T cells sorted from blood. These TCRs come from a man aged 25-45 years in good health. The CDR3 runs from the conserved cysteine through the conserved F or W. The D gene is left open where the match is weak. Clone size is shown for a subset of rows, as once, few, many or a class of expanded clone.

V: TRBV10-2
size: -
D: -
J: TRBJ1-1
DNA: TGCGCCAGCAAGCTCGGGGCGGACACTGAAGCTTTCTTT
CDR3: CASKLGADTEAFF

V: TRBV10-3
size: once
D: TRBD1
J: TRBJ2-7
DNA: TGTGCCATCAGTGGGGGGACAGGGGGATCCTACGAGCAGTACTTC
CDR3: CAISGGTGGSYEQYF

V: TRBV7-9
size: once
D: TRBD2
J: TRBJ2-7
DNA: TGTGCCAGCAGCTGGACTAGCGGGAGTGCTTCCTACGAGCAGTACTTC
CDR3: CASSWTSGSASYEQYF

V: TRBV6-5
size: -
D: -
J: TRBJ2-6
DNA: TGTGCCAGCAAAGTTAGTGGGGCTGGGGCCAACGTCCTGACTTTC
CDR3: CASKVSGAGANVLTF

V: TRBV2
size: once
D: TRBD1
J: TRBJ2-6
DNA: TGTGCCAGCAGTGAATATCTGGGACAGAGCTCTGGGGCCAACGTCCTGACTTTC
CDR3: CASSEYLGQSSGANVLTF

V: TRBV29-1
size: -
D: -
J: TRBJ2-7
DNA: TGCAGCGTTGTCCTAGCAGGGTACGAGCAGTACTTC
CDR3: CSVVLAGYEQYF

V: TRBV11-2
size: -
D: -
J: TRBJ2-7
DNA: TGTGCCAGCAGCTTAGAATTTAATGGGCTTGGCTACGAGCAGTACTTC
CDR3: CASSLEFNGLGYEQYF

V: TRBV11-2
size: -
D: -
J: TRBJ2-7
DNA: TGTGCCAGCAGCTTCGGGACGGCAACCTACGAGCAGTACTTC
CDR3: CASSFGTATYEQYF

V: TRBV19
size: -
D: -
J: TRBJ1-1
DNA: TGTGCCAGTAGTTCGGGGTATAGGGGGGAGAACACTGAAGCTTTCTTT
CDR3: CASSSGYRGENTEAFF

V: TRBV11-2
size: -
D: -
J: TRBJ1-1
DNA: TGTGCCAGCAGCTTAGTGTCGACTGAAGCTTTCTTT
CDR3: CASSLVSTEAFF

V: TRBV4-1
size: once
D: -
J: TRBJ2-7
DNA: TGCGCCAGCAGCCAAGGTCTATCCTACGAGCAGTACTTC
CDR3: CASSQGLSYEQYF

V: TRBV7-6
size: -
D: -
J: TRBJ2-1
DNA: TGTGCCAGCAGCTTAAGGGGTCCAAGCGTAACCTACAATGAGCAGTTCTTC
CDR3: CASSLRGPSVTYNEQFF

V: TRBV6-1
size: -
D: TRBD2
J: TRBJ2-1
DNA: TGTGCCAGCAGTGAAGGGACTAGCGGGAGCCCCTACAATGAGCAGTTCTTC
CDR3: CASSEGTSGSPYNEQFF

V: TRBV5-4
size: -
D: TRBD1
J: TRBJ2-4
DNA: TGTGCCAGCAGGGACAGGGCAAACATTCAGTACTTC
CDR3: CASRDRANIQYF

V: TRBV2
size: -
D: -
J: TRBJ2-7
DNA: TGTGCCAGCAGTGAAGAATATTCCTACGAGCAGTACTTC
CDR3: CASSEEYSYEQYF

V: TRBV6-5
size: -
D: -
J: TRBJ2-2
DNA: TGTGCCAGCAGTTACACCAACACCGGGGAGCTGTTTTTT
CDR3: CASSYTNTGELFF

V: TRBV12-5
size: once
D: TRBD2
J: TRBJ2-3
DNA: TGTGCTAGTGGTGCCTCACTAGCGGGAGTAGTTGATACGCAGTATTTT
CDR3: CASGASLAGVVDTQYF

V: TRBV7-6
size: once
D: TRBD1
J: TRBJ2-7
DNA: TGTGCCAGCAGCGCGGGACAGGGATTTAGGTACGAGCAGTACTTC
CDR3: CASSAGQGFRYEQYF

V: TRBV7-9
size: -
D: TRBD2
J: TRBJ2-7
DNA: TGTGCCAGCAGCCCCCCCCGAGGGCGGGAGACGGACGAGCAGTACTTC
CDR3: CASSPPRGRETDEQYF

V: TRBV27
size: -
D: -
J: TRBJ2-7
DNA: TGTGCCAGCAGACGGACAGACTCCTACGAGCAGTACTTC
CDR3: CASRRTDSYEQYF

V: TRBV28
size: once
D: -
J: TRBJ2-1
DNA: TGTGCCAGCAGTTTAGAGGTGGTAGCGGCATCTGAGCAGTTCTTC
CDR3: CASSLEVVAASEQFF

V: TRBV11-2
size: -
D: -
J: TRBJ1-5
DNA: TGTGCCAGCAGCTTAGATTACTGGGACCTCGGGGGTCAGCCCCAGCATTTT
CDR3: CASSLDYWDLGGQPQHF

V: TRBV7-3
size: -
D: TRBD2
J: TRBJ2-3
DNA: TGTGCCAGCAGCTCGGCTAGCGGGACCCTCGGGGATACGCAGTATTTT
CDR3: CASSSASGTLGDTQYF

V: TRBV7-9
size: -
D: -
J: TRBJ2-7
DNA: TGTGCCAGCAGCCGTGGGACCCTCAGGCACGAGCAGTACTTC
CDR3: CASSRGTLRHEQYF

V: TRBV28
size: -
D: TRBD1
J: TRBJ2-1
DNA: TGTGCCAGCAGTTTATTAGGCAGGGGGCTGGATGAGCAGTTCTTC
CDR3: CASSLLGRGLDEQFF

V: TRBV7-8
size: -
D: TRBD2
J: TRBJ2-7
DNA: TGTGCCAGCAGCTCGCAGCGGACTAGCGGGATTGACGAGCAGTACTTC
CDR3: CASSSQRTSGIDEQYF

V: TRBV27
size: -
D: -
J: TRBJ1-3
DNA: TGTGCCAGCAGTTTTTCGGGCTCTGGAAACACCATATATTTT
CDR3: CASSFSGSGNTIYF

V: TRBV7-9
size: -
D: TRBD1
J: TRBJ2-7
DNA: TGTGCCAGCAGCTCAGCCGGGACAGGTCTGGCCTACGAGCAGTACTTC
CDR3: CASSSAGTGLAYEQYF

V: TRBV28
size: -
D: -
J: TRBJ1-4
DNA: TGTGCCAGCAGTTTATCTCCGGGTGGGCATGAAAAACTGTTTTTT
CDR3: CASSLSPGGHEKLFF

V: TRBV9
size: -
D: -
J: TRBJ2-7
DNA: TGTGCCAGCAGCCCCCGACTAGACCCCTACGAGCAGTACTTC
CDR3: CASSPRLDPYEQYF

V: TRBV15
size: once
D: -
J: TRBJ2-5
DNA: TGTGCCACCAGCAGAGATAAAGGGGCGGGAGAGACCCAGTACTTC
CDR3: CATSRDKGAGETQYF

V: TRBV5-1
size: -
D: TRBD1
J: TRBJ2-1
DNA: TGCGCCAGCAGCTTGGGACAGGGGGCCAGCAATGAGCAGTTCTTC
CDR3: CASSLGQGASNEQFF

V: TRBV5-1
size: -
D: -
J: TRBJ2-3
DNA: TGCGCCAGCAGCTTGGGCAGCACCACAGATACGCAGTATTTT
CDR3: CASSLGSTTDTQYF

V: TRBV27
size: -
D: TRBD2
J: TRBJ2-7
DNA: TGTGCCAGCAGTTTCTCCAGCGGGGGTTACGAGCAGTACTTC
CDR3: CASSFSSGGYEQYF

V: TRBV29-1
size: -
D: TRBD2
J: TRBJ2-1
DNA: TGCAGCGTTTGTCTAGCGGGGCACAATGAGCAGTTCTTC
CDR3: CSVCLAGHNEQFF

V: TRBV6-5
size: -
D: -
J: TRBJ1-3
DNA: TGTGCCAGCAGTTACTCGCCAGGGGCTGGAAACACCATATATTTT
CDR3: CASSYSPGAGNTIYF

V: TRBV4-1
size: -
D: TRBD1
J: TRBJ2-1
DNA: TGCGCCAGCAGCCACCGGACAGGGCCCGGTGAGCAGTTCTTC
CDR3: CASSHRTGPGEQFF

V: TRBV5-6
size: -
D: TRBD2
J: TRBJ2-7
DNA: TGTGCCAGCAGCTGGTTTAGGGGTGGACTAGTGGGGTCCTACGAGCAGTACTTC
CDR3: CASSWFRGGLVGSYEQYF

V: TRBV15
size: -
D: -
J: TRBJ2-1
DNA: TGTGCCACCAGCATTGGAAGGGATGAGCAGTTCTTC
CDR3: CATSIGRDEQFF

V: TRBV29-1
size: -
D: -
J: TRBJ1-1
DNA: TGCAGCGTTGAAAGGCCTTCTGAAGCTTTCTTT
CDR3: CSVERPSEAFF

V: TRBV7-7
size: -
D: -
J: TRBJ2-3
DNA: TGTGCCAGCAGCCCGGAACTTCAGGATACGCAGTATTTT
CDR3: CASSPELQDTQYF